This T cell receptor beta chain was sequenced for a study of metastatic and nonmetastatic thyroid tumors. Study information: Across peripheral blood and tumor or nodule tissue samples taken from malignant and benign thyroid patients, the repertoires were compared with one another.

In this sample, this clone turned up a few times. Antigen: not known. TCRdb reassembled clones from the PCR reads with MiXCR. The data show about 34,000 clones, roughly 36% seen once. Study findings and constraints: Benign nodules were reported to have significantly lower TCR beta diversity than malignant thyroid tumors, in blood and tumor.

Prior to thyroid surgery, none of the patients had received any treatment. V shed 3 bases and J 4 bases; nucleotides not matched to a gene: 5. CDR3 length equals 14 residues. Sequenced input: tumor tissue. The receptor comes from a female donor with papillary thyroid cancer or a benign thyroid nodule (not recorded which). Some clones in this sample may be carry-over from other donors' samples. The chain couples TRBV12-3 or TRBV12-4 to TRBJ2-5; 7 bases align to TRBD2. This CDR3 is CASSFGASGETQYF. CDR3 bases: TGTGCCAGCAGTTTTGGGGCTAGCGGAGAGACCCAGTACTTC.